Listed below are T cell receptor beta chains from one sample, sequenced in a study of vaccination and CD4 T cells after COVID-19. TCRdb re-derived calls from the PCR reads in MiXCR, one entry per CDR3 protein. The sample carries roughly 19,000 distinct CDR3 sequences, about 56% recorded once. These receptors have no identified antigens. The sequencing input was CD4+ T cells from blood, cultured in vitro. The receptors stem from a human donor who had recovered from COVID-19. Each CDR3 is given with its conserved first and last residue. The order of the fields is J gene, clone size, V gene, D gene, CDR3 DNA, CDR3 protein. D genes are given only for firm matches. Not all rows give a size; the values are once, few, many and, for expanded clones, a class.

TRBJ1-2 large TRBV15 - TGTGCCACCAGCGGGCTCTACAGGAACACCTATGGCTACACCTTC CATSGLYRNTYGYTF
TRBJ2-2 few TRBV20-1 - TGCAGTGCTAGCTGGCCAAACACCGGGGAGCTGTTTTTT CSASWPNTGELFF
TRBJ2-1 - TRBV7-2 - TGTGCCAGCAGCTTACAGAAATTCAATGAGCAGTTCTTC CASSLQKFNEQFF
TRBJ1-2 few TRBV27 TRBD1 TGTGCCAGCAGCACGATCAGGGGGAGAACGGAGAACTATGGCTACACCTTC CASSTIRGRTENYGYTF
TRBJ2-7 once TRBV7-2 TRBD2 TGTGCCAGCAGCCCTAGCGGGGGGTACGAGCAGTACTTC CASSPSGGYEQYF
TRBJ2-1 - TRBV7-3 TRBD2 TGTGCCAGCAGCCTAGCGGGAGGGCCGGTTGAGCAGTTCTTC CASSLAGGPVEQFF
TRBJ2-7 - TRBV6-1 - TGTGCCAGCAGGGGGACGACCTACGAGCAGTACTTC CASRGTTYEQYF
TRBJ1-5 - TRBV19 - TGTGCCAGTAGTTTATACCCAGTTGATCAGCCCCAGCATTTT CASSLYPVDQPQHF
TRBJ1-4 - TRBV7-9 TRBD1 TGTGCCAGCAGTTCGGACAGGGGTTCTGAAAAACTGTTTTTT CASSSDRGSEKLFF
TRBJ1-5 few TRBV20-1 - TGCAGTGCTAGAGAGCACAGTAGCAATCAGCCCCAGCATTTT CSAREHSSNQPQHF
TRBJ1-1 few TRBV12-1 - TGTGCCAGCAACCCTAACAGGGGCAATTTCACTGAAGCTTTCTTT CASNPNRGNFTEAFF
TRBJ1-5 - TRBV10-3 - TGTGCACCAGGGGCAGGGGATCAGGGCAATCAGCCCCAGCATTTT CAPGAGDQGNQPQHF
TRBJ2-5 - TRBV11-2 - TGTGCCAGCAAGCAGGGGGGGGCAACCTGGGAGACCCAGTACTTC CASKQGGATWETQYF
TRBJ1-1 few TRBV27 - TGTGCCAGCAGGCCCTGGGGGGGCGAGACTGAAGCTTTCTTT CASRPWGGETEAFF
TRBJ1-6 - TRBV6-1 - TGTGCCAGCAGTCCCACCGATCAGGGGCTATATTCACCCCTCCACTTT CASSPTDQGLYSPLHF
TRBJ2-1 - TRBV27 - TGTGCCAGCAGTTTCGGATCTGAGCAGTTCTTC CASSFGSEQFF
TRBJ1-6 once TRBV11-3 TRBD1 TGTGCCAGCAGCCCCAGACAGGGAGGGAATTCACCCCTCCACTTT CASSPRQGGNSPLHF
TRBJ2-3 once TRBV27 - TGTGCCAGCAGTTTACCTCTCTTTACTAGAGCGCCGAGCACAGATACGCAGTATTTT CASSLPLFTRAPSTDTQYF
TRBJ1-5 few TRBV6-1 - TGTGCCAGCGGATATCCTGGGGGAAGAGATCAGCCCCAGCATTTT CASGYPGGRDQPQHF
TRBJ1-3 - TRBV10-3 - TGTGCCATCAGCAACAGGGTTGGAAACACCATATATTTT CAISNRVGNTIYF
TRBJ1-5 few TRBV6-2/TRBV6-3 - TGTGCCAGCGAGGGCTTCATTAGCAATCAGCCCCAGCATTTT CASEGFISNQPQHF
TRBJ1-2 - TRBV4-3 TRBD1 TGCGCCAGCAGCCGGGACAGGTTCGCCTACACCTTC CASSRDRFAYTF
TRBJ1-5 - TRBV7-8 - TGTGCCAGCAGCTGGGATAGCAATCAGCCCCAGCATTTT CASSWDSNQPQHF
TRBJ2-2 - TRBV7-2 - TGTGCCAGCAGTCATCCTGTCGGGGAGCTGTTTTTT CASSHPVGELFF